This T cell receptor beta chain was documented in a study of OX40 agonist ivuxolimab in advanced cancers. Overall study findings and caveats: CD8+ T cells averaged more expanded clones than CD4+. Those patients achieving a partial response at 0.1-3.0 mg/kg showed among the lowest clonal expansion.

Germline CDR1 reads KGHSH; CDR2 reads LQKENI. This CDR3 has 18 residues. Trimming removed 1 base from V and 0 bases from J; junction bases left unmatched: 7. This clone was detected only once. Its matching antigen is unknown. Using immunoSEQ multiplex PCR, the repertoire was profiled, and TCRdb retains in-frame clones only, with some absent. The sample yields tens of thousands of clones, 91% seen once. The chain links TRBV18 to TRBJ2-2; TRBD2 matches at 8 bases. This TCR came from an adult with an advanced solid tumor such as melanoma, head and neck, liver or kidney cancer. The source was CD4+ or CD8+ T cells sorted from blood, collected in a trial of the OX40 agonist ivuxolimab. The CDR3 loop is CASSPLNLAGANTGELFF. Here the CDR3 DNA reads TGTGCCAGCTCACCACTAAATCTAGCGGGCGCGAACACCGGGGAGCTGTTTTTT.